The clone carrying this T cell receptor (beta chain) was picked up a small number of times. What it binds is unknown. This sample was included in a study of radiotherapy plus CTLA-4 blockade in lung cancer. About the study: In 18% of patients, objective responses were seen; 25% to 40% had disease control. Findings and limits, study-wide: Response, reportedly, was best predicted by interferon-beta along with early blood T cell clone dynamics. The study found tumor-derived TCR clones expanded in blood after radiotherapy plus ipilimumab.

Focal radiation was given together with CTLA-4 blockade (ipilimumab) to patients with chemo-refractory metastatic non-small-cell lung cancer. TCRdb's copy holds only in-frame clones and misses some; the assay was immunoSEQ multiplex PCR. The sample has tens of thousands of clones; around 79% are singletons. CDR3 length: 17 amino acids. V shed 0 bases, J shed 6 bases, and the junction held 12 bases outside the gene matches. Germline V gives CDR1 SGHNT, CDR2 YYREEE (reference sequence). Sample: peripheral blood, taken from a patient treated with radiotherapy plus ipilimumab. The chain carries TRBV5-4 and TRBJ2-5, with TRBD2 matching over 9 bases. The sequence was obtained from a human donor with non-small cell lung cancer whose response to radiotherapy plus ipilimumab could not be evaluated. Here the CDR3 reads CASSLGLADGGAKTQYF. CDR3 in DNA: TGTGCCAGCAGCTTGGGACTAGCGGACGGAGGGGCAAAGACCCAGTACTTC.